A few counts support the clone carrying this T cell receptor beta chain. Antigen unknown. Sequencing of the DNA from cultured CD4+ T cells was carried out with the Oncomine TCR Beta short-read assay. TCRdb processed the PCR reads anew with MiXCR; each CDR3 protein has one entry. The sample has more than 20,000 distinct CDR3 sequences, over 40% seen once; the top ten hold 3.5% to 6%. This record comes from a study of vaccination and CD4 T cells after COVID-19. About the study: It was a median 101 days after diagnosis, with a range of 35 to 161, that post-COVID samples were drawn.

The CDR3 covers 14 residues. Trimming shortened V by 2 bases and J by 1 base, and 8 bases separated the two germline ends. CDR1 and CDR2 from the germline V gene are SGHNT and YENEEA. As for treatment: roughly ten-day PBMC culture with coronavirus spike peptide pools or control peptides (ViraFEST assay). Negative selection was the method that isolated CD4+ T cells after ten to eleven days of culture. The rearrangement uses TRBV11-3 and TRBJ2-5; tentative D call: TRBD1 (5 bases). The sequencing input was CD4+ T cells from blood, cultured in vitro. The TCR was taken from a human donor who had recovered from COVID-19. In DNA, the CDR3 is TGTGCCAGCAGCTTAAGTACAGGCCAAGAGACCCAGTACTTC. It encodes CASSLSTGQETQYF.